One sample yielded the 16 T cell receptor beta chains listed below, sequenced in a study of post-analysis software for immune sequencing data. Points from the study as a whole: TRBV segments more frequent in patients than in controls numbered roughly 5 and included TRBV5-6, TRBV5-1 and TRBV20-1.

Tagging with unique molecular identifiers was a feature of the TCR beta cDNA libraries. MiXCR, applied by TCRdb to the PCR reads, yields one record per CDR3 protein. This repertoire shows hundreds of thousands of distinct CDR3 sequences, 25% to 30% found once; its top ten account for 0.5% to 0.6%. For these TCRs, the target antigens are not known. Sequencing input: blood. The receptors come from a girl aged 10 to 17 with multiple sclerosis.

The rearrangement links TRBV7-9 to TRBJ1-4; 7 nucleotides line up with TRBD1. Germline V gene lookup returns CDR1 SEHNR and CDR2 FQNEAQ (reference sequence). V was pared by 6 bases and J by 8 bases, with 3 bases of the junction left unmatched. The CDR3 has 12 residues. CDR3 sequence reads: CASSQGVEKLFF. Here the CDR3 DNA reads TGTGCCAGCAGTCAGGGGGTAGAAAAACTGTTTTTT.

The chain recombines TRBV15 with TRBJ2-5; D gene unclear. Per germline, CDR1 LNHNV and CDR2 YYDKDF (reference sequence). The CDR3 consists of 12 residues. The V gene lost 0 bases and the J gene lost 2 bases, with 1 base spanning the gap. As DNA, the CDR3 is TGTGCCACCAGCAGAGAACAAGAGACCCAGTACTTC. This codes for CATSREQETQYF.

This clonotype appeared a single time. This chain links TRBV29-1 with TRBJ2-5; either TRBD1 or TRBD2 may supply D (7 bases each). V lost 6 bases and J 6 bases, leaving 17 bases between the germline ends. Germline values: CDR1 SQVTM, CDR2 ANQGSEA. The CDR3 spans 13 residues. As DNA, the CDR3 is TGCAGCGTGGGAGGGTCGGACAGGAAGACCCAGTACTTC. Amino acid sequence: CSVGGSDRKTQYF.

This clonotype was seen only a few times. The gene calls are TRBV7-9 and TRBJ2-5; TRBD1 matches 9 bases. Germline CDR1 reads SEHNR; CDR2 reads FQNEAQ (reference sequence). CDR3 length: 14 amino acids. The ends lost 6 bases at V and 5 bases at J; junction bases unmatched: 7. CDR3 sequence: CASRLTGGGETQYF. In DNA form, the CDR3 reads TGTGCCAGCAGACTCACAGGGGGCGGCGAGACCCAGTACTTC.

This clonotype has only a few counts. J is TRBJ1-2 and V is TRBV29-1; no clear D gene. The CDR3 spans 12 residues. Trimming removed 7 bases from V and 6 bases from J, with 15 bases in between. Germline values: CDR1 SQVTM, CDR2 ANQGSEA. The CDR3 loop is CSARGGSNGYTF. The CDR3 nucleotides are TGCAGCGCTCGAGGAGGCTCGAATGGCTACACCTTC. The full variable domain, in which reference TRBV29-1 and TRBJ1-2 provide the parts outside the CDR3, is SAVISQKPSRDICQRGTSLTIQCQVDSQVTMMFWYRQQPGQSLTLIATANQGSEATYESGFVIDKFPISRPNLTFSTLTVSNMSPEDSSIYLCSARGGSNGYTFGSGTRLTVV.

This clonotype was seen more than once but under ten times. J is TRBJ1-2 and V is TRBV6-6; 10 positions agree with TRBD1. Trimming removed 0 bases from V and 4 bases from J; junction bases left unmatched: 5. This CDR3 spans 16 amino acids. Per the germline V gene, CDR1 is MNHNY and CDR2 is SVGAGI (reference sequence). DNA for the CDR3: TGTGCCAGCAGTTACTCTGACAGGGGGCTAGGCTATGGCTACACCTTC. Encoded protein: CASSYSDRGLGYGYTF.

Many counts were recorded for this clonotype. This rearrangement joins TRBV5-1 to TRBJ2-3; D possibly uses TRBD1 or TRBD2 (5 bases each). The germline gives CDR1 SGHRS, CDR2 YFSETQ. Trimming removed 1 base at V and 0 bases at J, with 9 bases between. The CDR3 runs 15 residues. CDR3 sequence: CASSLRGRSTDTQYF. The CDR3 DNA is TGCGCCAGCAGCTTGAGGGGACGGAGCACAGATACGCAGTATTTT. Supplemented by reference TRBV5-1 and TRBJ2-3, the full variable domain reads KAGVTQTPRYLIKTRGQQVTLSCSPISGHRSVSWYQQTPGQGLQFLFEYFSETQRNKGNFPGRFSGRQFSNSRSEMNVSTLELGDSALYLCASSLRGRSTDTQYFGPGTRLTVL.

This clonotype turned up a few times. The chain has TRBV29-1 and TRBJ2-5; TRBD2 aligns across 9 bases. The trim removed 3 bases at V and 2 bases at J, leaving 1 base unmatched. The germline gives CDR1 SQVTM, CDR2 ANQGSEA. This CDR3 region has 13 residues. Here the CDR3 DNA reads TGCAGCGTTGAGCGGGGGGGACAAGAGACCCAGTACTTC. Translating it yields CSVERGGQETQYF.

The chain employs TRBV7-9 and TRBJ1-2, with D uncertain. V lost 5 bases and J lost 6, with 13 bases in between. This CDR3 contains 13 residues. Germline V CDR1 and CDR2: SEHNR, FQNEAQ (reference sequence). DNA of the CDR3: TGTGCCAGCAGCCATATGTCAGGAAATGGCTACACCTTC. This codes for CASSHMSGNGYTF.

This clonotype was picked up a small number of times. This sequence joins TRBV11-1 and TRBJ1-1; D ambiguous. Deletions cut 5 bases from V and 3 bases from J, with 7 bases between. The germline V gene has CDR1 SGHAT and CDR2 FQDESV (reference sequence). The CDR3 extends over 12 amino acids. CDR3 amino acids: CASSRIDTEAFF. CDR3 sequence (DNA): TGTGCCAGCAGCCGCATCGACACTGAAGCTTTCTTT.

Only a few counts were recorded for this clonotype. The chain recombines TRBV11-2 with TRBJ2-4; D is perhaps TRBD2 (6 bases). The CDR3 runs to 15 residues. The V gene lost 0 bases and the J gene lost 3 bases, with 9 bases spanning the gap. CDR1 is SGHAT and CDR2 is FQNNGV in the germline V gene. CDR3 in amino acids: CASSLDRGIKNIQYF. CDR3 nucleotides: TGTGCCAGCAGCTTAGATCGCGGGATCAAAAACATTCAGTACTTC.

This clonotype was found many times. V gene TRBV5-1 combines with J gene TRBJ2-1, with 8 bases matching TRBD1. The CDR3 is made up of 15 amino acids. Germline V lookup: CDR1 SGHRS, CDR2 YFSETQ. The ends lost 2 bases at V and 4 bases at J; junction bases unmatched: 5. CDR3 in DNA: TGCGCCAGCAGCTTAGGGACAGGCGGTTACAATGAGCAGTTCTTC. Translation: CASSLGTGGYNEQFF.

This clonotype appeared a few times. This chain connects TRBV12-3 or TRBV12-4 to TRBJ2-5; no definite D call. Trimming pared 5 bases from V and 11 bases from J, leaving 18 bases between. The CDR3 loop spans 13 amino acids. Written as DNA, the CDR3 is TGTGCCAGCAGTCCGAGCGATGATGTTCGGCAGTACTTC. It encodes CASSPSDDVRQYF.

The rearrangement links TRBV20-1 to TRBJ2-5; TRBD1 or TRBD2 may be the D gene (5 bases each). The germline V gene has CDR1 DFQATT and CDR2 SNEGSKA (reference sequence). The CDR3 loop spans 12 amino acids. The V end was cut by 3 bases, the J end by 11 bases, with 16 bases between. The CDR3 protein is CSARGVSREQYF. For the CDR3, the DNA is TGCAGTGCTAGGGGGGTTTCGCGTGAGCAGTACTTC.

The CDR3 region is CASSQRRRVSGANVLTF. The CDR3 region has the DNA TGCGCCAGCAGCCAACGTAGGAGGGTCTCTGGGGCCAACGTCCTGACTTTC. The chain recombines TRBV4-3 with TRBJ2-6; tentative D call: TRBD2 (6 bases). This CDR3 spans 17 amino acids. CDR1 is LGHNA, CDR2 YSLEER, per germline. The ends were cut back, 2 bases at V and 0 bases at J, with 11 bases in the middle.

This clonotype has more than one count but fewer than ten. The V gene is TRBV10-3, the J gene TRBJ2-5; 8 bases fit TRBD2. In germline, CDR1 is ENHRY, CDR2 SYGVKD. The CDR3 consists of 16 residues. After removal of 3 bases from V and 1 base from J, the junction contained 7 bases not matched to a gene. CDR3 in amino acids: CAISDRRGGLQETQYF. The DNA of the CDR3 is TGTGCCATCAGTGATAGACGGGGGGGCCTCCAAGAGACCCAGTACTTC.